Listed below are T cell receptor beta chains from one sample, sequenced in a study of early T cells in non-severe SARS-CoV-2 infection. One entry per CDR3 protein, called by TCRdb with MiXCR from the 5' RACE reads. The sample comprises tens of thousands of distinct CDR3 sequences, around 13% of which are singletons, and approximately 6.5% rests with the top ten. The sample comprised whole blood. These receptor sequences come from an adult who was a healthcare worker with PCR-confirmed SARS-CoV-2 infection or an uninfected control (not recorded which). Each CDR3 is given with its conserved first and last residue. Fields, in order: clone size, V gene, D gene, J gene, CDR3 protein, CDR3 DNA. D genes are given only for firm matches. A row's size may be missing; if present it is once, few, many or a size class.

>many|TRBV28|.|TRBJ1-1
CASSSPLRAMNTEAFF
TGTGCCAGCAGTTCTCCTTTAAGAGCGATGAACACTGAAGCTTTCTTT
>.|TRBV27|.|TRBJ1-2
CASSTGDGASYYGYTF
TGTGCCAGCAGTACCGGGGACGGAGCAAGTTACTATGGCTACACCTTC
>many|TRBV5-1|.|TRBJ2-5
CASSPRQAETQYF
TGCGCCAGCAGCCCGAGACAGGCTGAGACCCAGTACTTC
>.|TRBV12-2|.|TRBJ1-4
CASRLPSRGENEKLFF
TGTGCAAGTCGCTTACCGTCCAGGGGGGAGAATGAAAAACTGTTTTTT
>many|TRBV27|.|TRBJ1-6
CASSSDRNSPLHF
TGTGCCAGCAGTTCCGACAGAAATTCACCCCTCCACTTT
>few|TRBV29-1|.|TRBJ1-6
CSVVVRPLHF
TGCAGCGTTGTAGTGCGACCCCTCCACTTT
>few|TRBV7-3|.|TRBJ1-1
CASSSTTNTEAFF
TGTGCCAGCAGCTCGACGACCAACACTGAAGCTTTCTTT
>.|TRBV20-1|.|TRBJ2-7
CSALPGAYEQYF
TGCAGTGCTCTCCCTGGAGCCTACGAGCAGTACTTC
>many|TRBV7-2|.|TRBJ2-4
CASSLNTKNIQYF
TGTGCCAGCAGCTTAAACACCAAAAACATTCAGTACTTC
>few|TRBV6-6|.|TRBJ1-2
CASSRGPNYGYTF
TGTGCCAGCAGTCGAGGGCCGAACTATGGCTACACCTTC
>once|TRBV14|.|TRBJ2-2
CASSQAGGGELFF
TGTGCCAGCAGCCAAGCCGGGGGCGGGGAGCTGTTTTTT
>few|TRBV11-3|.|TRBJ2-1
CASSSTRGYNEQFF
TGTGCCAGCAGCTCCACCCGGGGATACAATGAGCAGTTCTTC